This T cell receptor (beta chain) was identified during a study of OX40 agonist ivuxolimab in advanced cancers. Clones were sequenced by immunoSEQ multiplex PCR, and TCRdb holds only the in-frame ones, with some missing. The table records tens of thousands of clones, around 90% of them present only once. This CDR3 comprises 14 residues. Germline CDR1 and CDR2: LNHDA and SQIVND (reference sequence). V was clipped by 5 bases and J by 6 bases, with 16 bases between them. The sample in question was CD4+ or CD8+ T cells sorted from blood, obtained in a trial of the OX40 agonist ivuxolimab. This sequence originates from an adult with an advanced solid tumor such as melanoma, head and neck, liver or kidney cancer. The rearrangement uses TRBV19 and TRBJ1-1; D is ambiguous. The CDR3 reads CASSPTTYVAEAFF. CDR3 DNA sequence: TGTGCCAGTAGTCCGACCACATACGTGGCTGAAGCTTTCTTT.